This TCR beta chain emerged from a study of T cells in tumors after PD-1 blockade. As for the study in general: Prior checkpoint blockade, systemic immunosuppressant use, or anti-cancer therapy within 4 weeks excluded patients. Findings and caveats of the study: Peripheral recruitment is suggested, as some novel exhausted tumor clones were in pre-treatment blood.

Sequencing was performed with immunoSEQ multiplex PCR; in TCRdb, only in-frame clones are kept and a portion is missing. The sample holds about 33,000 clones, about 77% seen once. Genomic DNA template from tumor biopsies or peripheral blood, roughly 600 ng to 6,500 ng input. The CDR3 has 14 residues. Germline values: CDR1 SNHLY, CDR2 FYNNEI. The trim removed 6 bases at V and 4 bases at J, leaving 3 bases unmatched. With regard to this clone: Its antigen remains unidentified.

The sequencing used PBMCs, collected before anti-PD-1 treatment. This TCR was sampled from a human donor with basal cell carcinoma. The chain has TRBV2 and TRBJ2-2; TRBD2 matches at 9 bases. CDR3 sequence reads: CASSVSGSTGELFF. For the CDR3, the DNA is TGTGCCAGCAGCGTTAGCGGGAGCACCGGGGAGCTGTTTTTT.